This T cell receptor (beta chain) was retrieved from a study of OX40 agonist ivuxolimab in advanced cancers. Background on the whole study: Ivuxolimab was an agonistic, fully human IgG2 monoclonal antibody directed against OX40 (CD134), a costimulatory receptor. Intravenous ivuxolimab was administered to patients every 2 weeks at six dose levels: 0.01, 0.1, 0.3, 1.5, 3 and 10 mg/kg. Among the approximately 54 dose-escalation patients, approximately 20 had hepatocellular carcinoma, approximately 15 melanoma, 9 renal cell carcinoma and 9 head and neck cancer. A male proportion of nearly 85% and a mean age of 60 years, ranging from about 20 to 85, were recorded for the dose-escalation cohort. Patients were allowed to have had prior anti-PD-1, anti-PD-L1 or anti-CTLA-4 therapy, and 30% to 50% of the dose-escalation patients had previously received checkpoint inhibitors. Partial responses occurred in three dose-escalation patients, of whom one had hepatocellular carcinoma and two had cutaneous melanoma. Peripheral TCRbeta sequencing was intended to test whether TCR sequence diversity was altered and clonal T-cell expansion was caused by ivuxolimab. The paper describes the monotherapy dose-escalation part (N ≈ 52 patients) of the phase I trial of ivuxolimab. The investigation overall reported the following: At doses of 0.1 to 3.0 mg/kg, clonal expansion of both CD4+ and CD8+ T cells in blood was seen between baseline and week 6. In the 0.1-3.0 mg/kg groups, partial responders were among the patients with the lowest normalized peripheral clonal expansion, particularly in CD8+ T cells. Low levels of normalized T-cell clonal expansion were also seen in some patients who did not respond. On average, CD8+ T cells showed more expanded clones than CD4+ T cells after ivuxolimab. The antigen specificity of the peripheral T cells that underwent clonal expansion was not determined.

Comments on this clone: No cognate antigen has been identified for it. Nothing much larger sits one base from this clone, and base qualities are not available.

Patients with a history of autoimmune disease or receiving systemic immunosuppression were excluded from the trial. Peripheral blood for TCR sequencing was drawn from every dose cohort at baseline, at cycle 4 day 1 and at cycle 7 day 1. The samples were drawn from a first-in-human, open-label, multicenter phase I dose-escalation trial of ivuxolimab. Adults with locally advanced or metastatic melanoma, renal cell carcinoma, hepatocellular carcinoma or head and neck squamous cell carcinoma were enrolled in the trial. Before TCR sequencing, CD4+ T cells and CD8+ T cells from peripheral blood were sorted into separate populations. V is shortened by 2 bases, J by 3 bases, and the region joining them spans 7 bases. The CDR3 runs 14 residues from the cysteine to the phenylalanine. CDR3 DNA only is kept here, 42 bases in frame from base 1. The germline V gene (reference sequence) supplies CDR1 SEHNR and CDR2 FQNEAQ.

To sequence the TCRbeta CDR3 region, genomic DNA was isolated from the sorted cells. TCRbeta CDR3 regions were sequenced using the immunoSEQ Assay. In TCRdb, the immuneACCESS table is reduced to in-frame sequences with V and J assigned. These tables do not hold every clone; where another copy was compared, an unresolved V gene accounts for under half, and the others remain unexplained. In all, the sample holds 75,000 to 80,000 clones, and about 82% of those were seen once. The top ten constitute around 1.8% of the sample. The chain is made from TRBV7-9 and TRBJ2-2; TRBD2 is a possible D gene, resting on 5 matching bases. This receptor was taken from an adult with an advanced solid tumor such as melanoma, head and neck, liver or kidney cancer. Sequenced here: CD4+ or CD8+ T cells sorted from blood, sampled in a trial of the OX40 agonist ivuxolimab. The bases read TGTGCCAGCAGCTTAAGAGGGTACACCGGGGAGCTGTTTTTT. Its translation reads: CASSLRGYTGELFF.